This record looks at one TCR beta chain sequence and its context. V dropped 3 bases and J dropped 6; count of bases not matched to a gene: 8. CDR3 length: 15 residues. In germline, CDR1 is LNHDA, CDR2 SQIVND (reference sequence). The data are from a study of sequential checkpoint blockade in melanoma. Study in general: Arm A got nivolumab then ipilimumab; arm B the reverse, 1:1. Maintenance nivolumab came after either treatment sequence.

Data came from immunoSEQ multiplex PCR; TCRdb stores just in-frame clones and leaves some out. Of about 12,000 clones detected, around 75% appear once; the ten largest clones hold approximately 17%. As to treatment: randomized to nivolumab then ipilimumab (arm A) or the reverse (arm B). DNA-damaging chemotherapy had not been given to any patient beforehand. The chain joins TRBV19 to TRBJ1-1, with 9 bases lining up with TRBD1. Sequencing used CD8+ T cells sorted from blood (inferred from file names), obtained from a patient given nivolumab and ipilimumab in sequence. The source is a human donor with melanoma. For the CDR3, the DNA is TGTGCCAGTAGTATGCTAACAGGGGGCGCTTCTGAAGCTTTCTTT. It specifies CASSMLTGGASEAFF. Full variable domain (remainder filled in from reference TRBV19 and TRBJ1-1): DGGITQSPKYLFRKEGQNVTLSCEQNLNHDAMYWYRQDPGQGLRLIYYSQIVNDFQKGDIAEGYSVSREKKESFPLTVTSAQKNPTAFYLCASSMLTGGASEAFFGQGTRLTVV.